This entry lists 24 T cell receptor beta chains sequenced from one sample in a study of blood T cells in healthy people across ages. Next came a second PCR, run for roughly 6 to 11 cycles, which used a sample-barcoded 5' primer along with a J-beta primer mix. TCRdb re-derived calls from the 5' RACE reads in MiXCR, one entry per CDR3 protein. The sample shows 650,000 to 1,000,000 distinct CDR3 sequences, 36% of them seen only once. Specimen: blood. The receptors come from a man aged 18 to 35 in good health.

This clonotype occurred a few times. The chain joins TRBV18 to TRBJ1-2; a weak D match, TRBD1 (6 bases). The CDR3 consists of 14 residues. Germline V gene lookup returns CDR1 KGHSH and CDR2 LQKENI. Trimming pared 4 bases from V and 8 bases from J, leaving 17 bases between. DNA for the CDR3: TGTGCCAGCTCACAGCGACAGGCCACCGGGGGCTACACCTTC. This translates into CASSQRQATGGYTF.

For the CDR3, the DNA is TGTGCCAGCAGTTACGGGGCAGCAACGTACCAAGAGACCCAGTACTTC. Amino acids: CASSYGAATYQETQYF. V and J are TRBV6-6 and TRBJ2-5, with a tentative D call TRBD1 (5 bases). CDR1 and CDR2 (germline): MNHNY, SVGAGI (reference sequence). The V and J ends lost 2 bases and 0 bases respectively, with 13 bases between them. The CDR3 is made up of 16 amino acids.

J is TRBJ1-2 and V is TRBV20-1; 7 nucleotides line up with TRBD1. With 5 bases clipped from V and 3 bases from J, the junction kept 9 bases outside the gene matches. The CDR3 covers 14 residues. In germline, CDR1 is DFQATT, CDR2 SNEGSKA (reference sequence). The CDR3 region has the DNA TGCAGTGCTCCCCGGACAGGTAGCGACTATGGCTACACCTTC. As protein: CSAPRTGSDYGYTF.

The chain employs TRBV5-1 and TRBJ2-3; D possibly corresponds to TRBD2 (5 bases). Germline values: CDR1 SGHRS, CDR2 YFSETQ. CDR3 size: 16 residues. V was shortened by 0 bases and J by 6 bases, with 17 bases between the two germline ends. CDR3: CASSLGPAGPGDTQYF. The CDR3 DNA follows: TGCGCCAGCAGCTTGGGGCCGGCGGGTCCAGGCGATACGCAGTATTTT. The full variable domain, in which reference TRBV5-1 and TRBJ2-3 provide the parts outside the CDR3, is KAGVTQTPRYLIKTRGQQVTLSCSPISGHRSVSWYQQTPGQGLQFLFEYFSETQRNKGNFPGRFSGRQFSNSRSEMNVSTLELGDSALYLCASSLGPAGPGDTQYFGPGTRLTVL.

In the case of this clonotype: A clone one base away is much larger, so this may be a read error. The CDR3 loop reads CASSTRRANEKLFF. The CDR3 DNA follows: TGCGCCAGCAGCACCCGACGGGCTAATGAAAAACTGTTTTTT. J is TRBJ1-4 and V is TRBV4-3; D ambiguous. The CDR3 extends over 14 amino acids. The germline gives CDR1 LGHNA, CDR2 YSLEER. Trimming stripped 5 bases from V and 3 bases from J, with 10 bases between.

The table lists this clonotype with many counts. The CDR3 here is CATSSQGGNQPQHF. The CDR3 bases are TGTGCCACCAGCAGTCAGGGAGGCAATCAGCCCCAGCATTTT. The chain has TRBV15 and TRBJ1-5; a possible D gene is TRBD1 (5 bases). The CDR3 consists of 14 residues. Trimming pared 3 bases from V and 2 bases from J, leaving 8 bases between. The germline V gene has CDR1 LNHNV and CDR2 YYDKDF (reference sequence).

In its sample, this clonotype was seen a few times. The chain recombines TRBV21-1 with TRBJ1-1; the DNA was not used to check the table's D call, TRBD1. TRBV21-1 is tagged as a pseudogene. This CDR3 has 16 amino acids. Written as DNA, the CDR3 is TGTGCCAGCAGCAAAACCACCCGGGAACTGAACACTGAAGCTTTCTTT. This codes for CASSKTTRELNTEAFF.

V is TRBV5-6 and J is TRBJ2-2; tentatively, D is TRBD2 (5 bases). V was pared by 0 bases and J by 0 bases, with 12 bases between. Per germline, CDR1 SGHDT and CDR2 YYEEEE. The CDR3 length is 17 residues. The CDR3 nucleotides read TGTGCCAGCAGCTTGGCCCTGGGAGCCGCGAACACCGGGGAGCTGTTTTTT. Amino acids: CASSLALGAANTGELFF.

This clonotype was found a few times. V is TRBV5-4 and J is TRBJ2-1, with D possibly matching TRBD1 (7 bases). This CDR3 contains 15 residues. The germline V gene encodes CDR1 SGHNT and CDR2 YYREEE (reference sequence). The germline V and J ends were trimmed by 3 bases and 5 bases, with 15 bases remaining between them. The CDR3 reads CASSSGGTVNNEQFF. The DNA for the CDR3 is TGTGCCAGCAGCTCAGGCGGGACAGTTAACAATGAGCAGTTCTTC.

This chain joins TRBV7-2 and TRBJ2-5, with a weak D call TRBD1 (5 bases). V shed 4 bases and J shed 11 bases, with 20 bases lying between them. CDR3 size: 14 residues. Germline V gene lookup returns CDR1 SGHTA and CDR2 FQGNSA. CDR3 sequence reads: CASSSTRVNNEQYF. The CDR3 DNA reads as TGTGCCAGCAGCTCAACCAGGGTGAACAATGAGCAGTACTTC.

The CDR3 coding sequence is TGCGCCAGCAGCCAAGAGCACAACAATGAGCAGTTCTTC. It yields the protein CASSQEHNNEQFF. This sequence joins TRBV4-3 and TRBJ2-1; D is unresolved. Germline V gives CDR1 LGHNA, CDR2 YSLEER. Trimming pared 0 bases from V and 5 bases from J, leaving 5 bases between. The CDR3 consists of 13 residues.

The gene calls are TRBV5-1 and TRBJ2-3, with 8 bases matching TRBD1. The germline V gene has CDR1 SGHRS and CDR2 YFSETQ. Germline trimming cut 6 bases from V and 4 bases from J; bases unmatched to any gene: 10. This CDR3 comprises 15 residues. The CDR3 protein is CASTWGTGRADTQYF. The CDR3 DNA reads TGCGCCAGCACTTGGGGGACAGGTAGGGCAGATACGCAGTATTTT.

In its sample, this clonotype was seen many times. The CDR3 DNA sequence: TGCAGTGCTAGAGATGGAGCTATCGCGGATACGCAGTATTTT. Protein product: CSARDGAIADTQYF. V and J are TRBV20-1 and TRBJ2-3; D remains unclear. Between the trimmed V and J ends, which lost 0 bases and 6 bases, there was a span of 13 bases. The CDR3 consists of 14 residues. The germline gives CDR1 DFQATT, CDR2 SNEGSKA (reference sequence).

This clonotype appeared many times. This chain connects TRBV7-2 to TRBJ2-4; D is possibly TRBD1 or TRBD2 (5 bases each). CDR1 and CDR2 (germline): SGHTA, FQGNSA. Trimming removed 6 bases at V and 7 bases at J, with 25 bases between. The CDR3 loop spans 17 amino acids. CDR3 loop: CASSYSEGISTRNIQYF. The CDR3 region has the DNA TGTGCCAGCAGTTACTCCGAGGGGATTTCCACGCGGAACATTCAGTACTTC.

There are many counts of this clonotype. This sequence joins TRBV6-6 and TRBJ2-7; possibly TRBD1 or TRBD2 for D (5 bases each). The germline V gene has CDR1 MNHNY and CDR2 SVGAGI (reference sequence). The CDR3 has 14 residues. Trimming removed 5 bases from V and 5 bases from J, with 16 bases in between. CDR3 residues: CASSPGPTVHEQYF. The CDR3 DNA is TGTGCCAGCAGTCCGGGACCCACAGTCCACGAGCAGTACTTC.

This clonotype showed up just a few times. The chain couples TRBV7-8 to TRBJ2-1, with unresolved D. This CDR3 has 13 residues. Trimming pared 8 bases from V and 5 bases from J, leaving 13 bases between. Germline CDR1 is SGHVS and CDR2 is FQNEAQ. CDR3 sequence (DNA): TGTGCCAGCCGGGCTACCATTAACAATGAGCAGTTCTTC. As protein: CASRATINNEQFF.

This clonotype has only a few counts. The chain carries TRBV12-3 or TRBV12-4 and TRBJ2-3, with D uncertain. Between the trimmed V and J ends, which lost 6 bases and 0 bases, there was a span of 10 bases. This CDR3 has 14 residues. The CDR3 protein is CASRKAASTDTQYF. The CDR3 coding sequence is TGTGCCAGCAGAAAAGCAGCTAGCACAGATACGCAGTATTTT.

The V call is TRBV20-1, the J call TRBJ2-1, with 11 positions matching TRBD1. Germline loops: CDR1 DFQATT, CDR2 SNEGSKA (reference sequence). J lost 7 bases, V lost 7 bases, and 12 bases had no gene match. The CDR3 spans 15 residues. The CDR3 is CSGEASGTGGNEQFF. The CDR3 nucleotides read TGCAGTGGGGAAGCTTCCGGGACAGGGGGGAATGAGCAGTTCTTC.

V and J are TRBV12-3 or TRBV12-4 and TRBJ2-1; 7 bases line up with TRBD1. V lost 4 bases to trimming and J lost 12 bases; unmatched junction nucleotides: 9. There are 13 residues in the CDR3. The CDR3 spells CASSSIQGSTQFF. Here the CDR3 DNA reads TGTGCCAGCAGTTCAATACAGGGGTCGACGCAGTTCTTC.

V gene TRBV4-1 combines with J gene TRBJ1-1; D gene unclear. The CDR3 spans 14 residues. The V gene's germline CDR1 is MGHRA and CDR2 YSYEKL. V shed 1 base and J shed 0 bases, with 6 bases lying between them. The CDR3 DNA reads as TGCGCCAGCAGCCAAGTGCGGCTGAACACTGAAGCTTTCTTT. Residues: CASSQVRLNTEAFF.

The chain carries TRBV6-1 and TRBJ1-5; 11 nucleotides agree with TRBD1. The germline gives CDR1 MNHNS, CDR2 SASEGT. Unmatched junction bases numbered 16, after V lost 6 bases and J lost 0 bases. The CDR3 extends over 20 amino acids. In nucleotides, the CDR3 is TGTGCCAGCAGGGGAGCCGGGACAGGGGGAAGAGTACCTAGCAATCAGCCCCAGCATTTT. As protein: CASRGAGTGGRVPSNQPQHF.

This clonotype was counted many times. This may come from a read error, since a much larger clone is one base off. The rearrangement uses TRBV10-3 and TRBJ1-2; tentative D call: TRBD1 (5 bases). Germline values: CDR1 ENHRY, CDR2 SYGVKD. V was cut by 6 bases and J by 4 bases, with 9 bases left in between. CDR3 length equals 12 residues. CDR3 nucleotide sequence: TGTGCCATCAGGGACGGGACCTATGGCTACACCTTC. Amino acid sequence: CAIRDGTYGYTF.

The V and J genes are TRBV6-2 or TRBV6-3 and TRBJ1-5; no firm D call. The germline V gene encodes CDR1 MNHEY and CDR2 SVGEGT. The CDR3 covers 12 residues. The V end lost 10 bases, the J end lost 5 bases, and 12 bases lay between the germline ends. CDR3 bases: TGTGCCACCCGCACCACCCATCAGCCCCAGCATTTT. This encodes CATRTTHQPQHF.

This clonotype was seen only a few times. This rearrangement joins TRBV12-3 or TRBV12-4 to TRBJ1-1, with D perhaps matching TRBD1 (5 bases). The ends were cut back, 6 bases at V and 4 bases at J, with 15 bases in the middle. This CDR3 spans 14 amino acids. CDR3 in amino acids: CASSPAGLSTEAFF. CDR3 coding DNA: TGTGCCAGCAGCCCGGCGGGACTGAGCACTGAAGCTTTCTTT.